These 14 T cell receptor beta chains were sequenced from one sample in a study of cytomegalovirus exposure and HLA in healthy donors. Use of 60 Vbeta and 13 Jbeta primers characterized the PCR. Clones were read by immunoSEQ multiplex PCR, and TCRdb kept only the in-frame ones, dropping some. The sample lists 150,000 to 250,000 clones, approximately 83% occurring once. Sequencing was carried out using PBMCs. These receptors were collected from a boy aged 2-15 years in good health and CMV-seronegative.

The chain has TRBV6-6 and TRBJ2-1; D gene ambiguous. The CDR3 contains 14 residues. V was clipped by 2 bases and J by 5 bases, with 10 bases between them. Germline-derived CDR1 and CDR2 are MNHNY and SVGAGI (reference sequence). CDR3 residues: CASSYGIANNEQFF. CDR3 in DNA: TGTGCCAGCAGTTACGGTATAGCCAACAATGAGCAGTTCTTC.

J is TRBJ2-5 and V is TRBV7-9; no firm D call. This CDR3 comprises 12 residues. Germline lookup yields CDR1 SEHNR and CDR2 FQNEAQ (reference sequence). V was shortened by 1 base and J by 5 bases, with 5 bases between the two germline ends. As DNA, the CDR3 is TGTGCCAGCAGCTTAGATATGGAGACCCAGTACTTC. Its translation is CASSLDMETQYF.

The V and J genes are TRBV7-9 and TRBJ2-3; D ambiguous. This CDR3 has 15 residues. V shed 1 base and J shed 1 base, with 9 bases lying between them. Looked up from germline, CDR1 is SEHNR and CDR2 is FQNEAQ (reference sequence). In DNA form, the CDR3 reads TGTGCCAGCAGCTTAGACTCCCCTCGCACAGATACGCAGTATTTT. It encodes CASSLDSPRTDTQYF.

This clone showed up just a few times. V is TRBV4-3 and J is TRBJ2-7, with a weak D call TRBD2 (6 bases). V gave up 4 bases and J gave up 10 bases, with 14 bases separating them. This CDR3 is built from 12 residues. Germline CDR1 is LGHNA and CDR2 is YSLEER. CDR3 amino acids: CASSRRPGEQYF. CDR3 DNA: TGCGCCAGCAGCCGTCGACCGGGGGAACAGTACTTC.

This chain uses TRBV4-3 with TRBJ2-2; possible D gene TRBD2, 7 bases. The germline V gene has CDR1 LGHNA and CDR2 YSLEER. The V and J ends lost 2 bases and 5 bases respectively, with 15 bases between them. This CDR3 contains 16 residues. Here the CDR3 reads CASSQFRGAVTGELFF. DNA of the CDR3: TGCGCCAGCAGCCAATTCCGGGGGGCGGTAACCGGGGAGCTGTTTTTT.

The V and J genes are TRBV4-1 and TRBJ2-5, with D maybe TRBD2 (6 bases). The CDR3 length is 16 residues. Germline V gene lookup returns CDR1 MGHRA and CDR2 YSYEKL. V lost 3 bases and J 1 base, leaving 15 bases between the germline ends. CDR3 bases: TGCGCCAGCAGCCATATCCACGCGGGGACCCAAGAGACCCAGTACTTC. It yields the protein CASSHIHAGTQETQYF.

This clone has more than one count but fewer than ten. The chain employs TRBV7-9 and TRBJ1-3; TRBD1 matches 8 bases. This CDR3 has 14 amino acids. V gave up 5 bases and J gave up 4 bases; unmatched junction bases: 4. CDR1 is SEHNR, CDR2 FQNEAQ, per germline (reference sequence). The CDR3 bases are TGTGCCAGCAGCCGGACAGGGTTCGGAAACACCATATATTTT. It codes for CASSRTGFGNTIYF.

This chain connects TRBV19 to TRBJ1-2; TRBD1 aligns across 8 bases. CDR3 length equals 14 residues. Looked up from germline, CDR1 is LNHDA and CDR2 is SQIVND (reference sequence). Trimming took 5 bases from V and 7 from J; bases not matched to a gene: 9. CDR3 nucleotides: TGTGCCAGTAGTGGTTCGACAGGGGTTGGTGGCTACACCTTC. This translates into CASSGSTGVGGYTF.

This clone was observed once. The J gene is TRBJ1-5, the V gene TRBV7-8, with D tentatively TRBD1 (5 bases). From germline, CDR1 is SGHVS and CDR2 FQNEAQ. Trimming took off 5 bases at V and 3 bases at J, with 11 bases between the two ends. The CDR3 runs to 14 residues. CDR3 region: CASSPRQNNQPQHF. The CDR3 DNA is TGTGCCAGCAGCCCCCGACAGAACAATCAGCCCCAGCATTTT.

In nucleotides, the CDR3 is TGTGCCAGCAGCCCCCGGGGTCCGAGATATGGCTACACCTTC. It yields the protein CASSPRGPRYGYTF. The rearrangement joins TRBV13 to TRBJ1-2; D not resolved. Per the germline V gene, CDR1 is PRHDT and CDR2 is FYEKMQ (reference sequence). The V end lost 5 bases, the J end lost 5 bases, and 15 bases lay between the germline ends. CDR3 size: 14 residues.

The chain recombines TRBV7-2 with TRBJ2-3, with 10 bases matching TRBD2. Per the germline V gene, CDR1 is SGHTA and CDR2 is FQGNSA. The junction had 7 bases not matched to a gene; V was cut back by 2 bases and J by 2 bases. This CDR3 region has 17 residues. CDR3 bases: TGTGCCAGCAGCTTAAGTCGGCTAGCGGGGGTCACAGATACGCAGTATTTT. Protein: CASSLSRLAGVTDTQYF.

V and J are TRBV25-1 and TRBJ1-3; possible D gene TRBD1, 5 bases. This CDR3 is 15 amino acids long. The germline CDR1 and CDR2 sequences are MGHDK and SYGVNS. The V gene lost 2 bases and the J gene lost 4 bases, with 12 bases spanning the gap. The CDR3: CASSEAGGPGNTIYF. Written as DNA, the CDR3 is TGTGCCAGCAGTGAAGCCGGGGGTCCCGGAAACACCATATATTTT.

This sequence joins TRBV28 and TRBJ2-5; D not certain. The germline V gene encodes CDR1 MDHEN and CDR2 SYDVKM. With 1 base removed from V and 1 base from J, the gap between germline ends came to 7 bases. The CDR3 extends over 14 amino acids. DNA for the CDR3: TGTGCCAGCAGTTTATCCGGTATCCAAGAGACCCAGTACTTC. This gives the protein CASSLSGIQETQYF. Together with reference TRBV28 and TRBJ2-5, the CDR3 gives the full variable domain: DVKVTQSSRYLVKRTGEKVFLECVQDMDHENMFWYRQDPGLGLRLIYFSYDVKMKEKGDIPEGYSVSREKKERFSLILESASTNQTSMYLCASSLSGIQETQYFGPGTRLLVL.

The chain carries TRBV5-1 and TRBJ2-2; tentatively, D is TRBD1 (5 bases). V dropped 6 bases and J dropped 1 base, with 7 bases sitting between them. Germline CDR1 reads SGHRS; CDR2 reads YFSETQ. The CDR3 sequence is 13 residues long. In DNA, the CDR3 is TGCGCCAGCATTCAGGGGAACACCGGGGAGCTGTTTTTT. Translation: CASIQGNTGELFF.